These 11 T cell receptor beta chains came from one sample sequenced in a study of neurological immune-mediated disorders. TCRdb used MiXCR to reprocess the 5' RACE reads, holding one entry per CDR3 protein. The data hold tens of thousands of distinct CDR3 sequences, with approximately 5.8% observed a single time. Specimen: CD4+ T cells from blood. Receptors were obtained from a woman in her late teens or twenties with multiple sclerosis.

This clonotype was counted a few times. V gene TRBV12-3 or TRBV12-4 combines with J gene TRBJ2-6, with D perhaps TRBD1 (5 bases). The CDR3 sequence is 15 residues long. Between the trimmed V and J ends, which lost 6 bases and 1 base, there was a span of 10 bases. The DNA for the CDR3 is TGTGCCAGCAGCCCGGACAATTCTGGGGCCAACGTCCTGACTTTC. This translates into CASSPDNSGANVLTF.

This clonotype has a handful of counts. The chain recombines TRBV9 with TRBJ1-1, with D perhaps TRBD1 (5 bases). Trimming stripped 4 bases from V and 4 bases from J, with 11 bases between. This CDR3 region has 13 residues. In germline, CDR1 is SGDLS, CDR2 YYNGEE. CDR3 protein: CASSPLGVTEAFF. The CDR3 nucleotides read TGTGCCAGCAGCCCCCTAGGGGTCACTGAAGCTTTCTTT.

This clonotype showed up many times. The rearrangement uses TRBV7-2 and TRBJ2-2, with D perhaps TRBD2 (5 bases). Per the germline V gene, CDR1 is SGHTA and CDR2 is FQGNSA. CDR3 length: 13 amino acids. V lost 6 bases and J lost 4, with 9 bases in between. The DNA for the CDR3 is TGTGCCAGCAGTAGAGGGTTCACCGGGGAGCTGTTTTTT. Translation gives CASSRGFTGELFF.

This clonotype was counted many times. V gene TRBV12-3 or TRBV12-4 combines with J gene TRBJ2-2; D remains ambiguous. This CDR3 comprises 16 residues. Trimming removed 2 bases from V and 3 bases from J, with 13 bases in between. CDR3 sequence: CASSLSLYGDTGELFF. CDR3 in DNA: TGTGCCAGCAGTTTAAGTCTATATGGGGACACCGGGGAGCTGTTTTTT.

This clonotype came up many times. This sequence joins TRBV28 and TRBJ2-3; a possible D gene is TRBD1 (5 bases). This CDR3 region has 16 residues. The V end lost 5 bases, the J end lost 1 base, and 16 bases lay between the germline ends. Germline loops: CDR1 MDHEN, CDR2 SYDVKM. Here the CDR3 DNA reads TGTGCCAGCAGTATCCGTCGCAGGGCCGGCACAGATACGCAGTATTTT. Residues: CASSIRRRAGTDTQYF. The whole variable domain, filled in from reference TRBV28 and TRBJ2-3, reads DVKVTQSSRYLVKRTGEKVFLECVQDMDHENMFWYRQDPGLGLRLIYFSYDVKMKEKGDIPEGYSVSREKKERFSLILESASTNQTSMYLCASSIRRRAGTDTQYFGPGTRLTVL.

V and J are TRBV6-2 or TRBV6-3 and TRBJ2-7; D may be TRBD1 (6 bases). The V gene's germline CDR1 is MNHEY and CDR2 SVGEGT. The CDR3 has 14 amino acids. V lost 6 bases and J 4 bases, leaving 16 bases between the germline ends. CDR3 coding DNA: TGTGCCAGCAGCAGCCAGGACAGAACTTACGAGCAGTACGTC. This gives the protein CASSSQDRTYEQYV.

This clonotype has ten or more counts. This chain's CDR3 is CSATTRQTDTQYF. The CDR3 bases are TGCAGTGCTACAACCCGACAGACAGATACGCAGTATTTT. V and J are TRBV20-1 and TRBJ2-3; TRBD1 might be the D (5 bases). The CDR3 is 13 amino acids. Germline values: CDR1 DFQATT, CDR2 SNEGSKA (reference sequence). The V end was cut by 4 bases, the J end by 3 bases, with 11 bases between.

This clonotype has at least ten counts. The CDR3 loop reads CASSFTLLATDTQYF. DNA of the CDR3: TGTGCCAGCAGTTTCACTTTGCTAGCGACAGATACGCAGTATTTT. V is TRBV28 and J is TRBJ2-3; TRBD2 might be the D (6 bases). From germline, CDR1 is MDHEN and CDR2 SYDVKM. V was pared by 3 bases and J by 3 bases, with 13 bases between. The CDR3 is 15 residues long.

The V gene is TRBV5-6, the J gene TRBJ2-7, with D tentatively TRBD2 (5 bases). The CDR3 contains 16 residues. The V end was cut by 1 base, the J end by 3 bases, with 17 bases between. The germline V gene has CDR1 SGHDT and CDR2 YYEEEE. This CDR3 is CASSLSPGKKNYEQYV. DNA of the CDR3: TGTGCCAGCAGCTTGTCGCCGGGAAAGAAGAACTACGAGCAGTACGTC.

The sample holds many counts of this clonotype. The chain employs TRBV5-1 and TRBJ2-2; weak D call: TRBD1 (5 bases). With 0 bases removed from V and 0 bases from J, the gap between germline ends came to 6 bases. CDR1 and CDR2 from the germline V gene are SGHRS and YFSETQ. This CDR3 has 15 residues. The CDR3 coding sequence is TGCGCCAGCAGCTTGGCACAGGCGAACACCGGGGAGCTGTTTTTT. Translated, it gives CASSLAQANTGELFF.

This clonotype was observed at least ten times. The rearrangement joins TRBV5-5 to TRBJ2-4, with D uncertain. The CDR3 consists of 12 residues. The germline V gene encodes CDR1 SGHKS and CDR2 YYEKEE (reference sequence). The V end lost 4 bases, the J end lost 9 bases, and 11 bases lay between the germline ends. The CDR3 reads CASSRVRSIQYF. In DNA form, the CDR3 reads TGTGCCAGCAGCCGAGTGCGGAGCATTCAGTACTTC.